This T cell receptor (beta chain) comes out of a study of regulatory T cells in long-lasting Graves disease. Whole-study results and caveats: TRBV28 was favored in persistent disease, as were TRBJ1-2 and TRBJ2-5.

Germline CDR1 SGHTA, CDR2 FQGTGA. V lost 3 bases and J lost 5, with 8 bases in between. This CDR3 spans 14 amino acids. Construction of TCR beta libraries relied on iRepertoire HTBI primers and on Arm-PCR targeting CDR3 regions. Via MiXCR, TCRdb re-called the multiplex PCR reads, giving one row per CDR3 protein. The table includes about 320,000 distinct CDR3 sequences, more than 15% detected once. Time point specified: newly diagnosed GD, antithyroid drugs for less than 3 months. PBMC RNA served as the TCR library source. Many counts were recorded for this clonotype. The antigen remains unidentified. The specimen was peripheral blood mononuclear cells (PBMCs), collected at new diagnosis, from a patient treated with antithyroid drugs. The J gene is TRBJ1-6, the V gene TRBV7-3; D ambiguous. The clonotype was recovered from a female donor with Graves disease. DNA of the CDR3: TGTGCCAGCAGCTTGTCGGGGAATAATTCACCCCTCCACTTT. This codes for CASSLSGNNSPLHF. Full variable domain (outside the CDR3, taken from reference TRBV7-3 and TRBJ1-6): GAGVSQTPSNKVTEKGKYVELRCDPISGHTALYWYRQSLGQGPEFLIYFQGTGAADDSGLPNDRFFAVRPEGSVSTLKIQRTERGDSAVYLCASSLSGNNSPLHFGNGTRLTVT.